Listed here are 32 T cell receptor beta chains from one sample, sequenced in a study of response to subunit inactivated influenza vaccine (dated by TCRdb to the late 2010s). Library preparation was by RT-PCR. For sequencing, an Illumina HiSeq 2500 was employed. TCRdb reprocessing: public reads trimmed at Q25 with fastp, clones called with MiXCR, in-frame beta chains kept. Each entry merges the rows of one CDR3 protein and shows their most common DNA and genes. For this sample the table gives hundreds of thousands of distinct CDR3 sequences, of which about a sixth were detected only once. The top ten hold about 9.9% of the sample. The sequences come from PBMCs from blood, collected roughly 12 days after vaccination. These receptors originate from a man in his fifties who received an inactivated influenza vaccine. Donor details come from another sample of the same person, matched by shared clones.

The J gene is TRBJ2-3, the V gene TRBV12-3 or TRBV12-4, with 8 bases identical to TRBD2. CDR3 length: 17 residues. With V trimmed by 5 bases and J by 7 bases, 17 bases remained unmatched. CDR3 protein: CASSPPRNSGVDHTQYF. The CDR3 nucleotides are TGTGCCAGCAGTCCCCCTCGGAATAGCGGGGTCGATCATACGCAGTATTTT.

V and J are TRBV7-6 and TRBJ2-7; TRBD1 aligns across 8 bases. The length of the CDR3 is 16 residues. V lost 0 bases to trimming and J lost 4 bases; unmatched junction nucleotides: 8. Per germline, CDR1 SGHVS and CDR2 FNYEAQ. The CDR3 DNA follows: TGTGCCAGCAGCTTAGCGACCAGACAGGGGACATACGAGCAGTACTTC. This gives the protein CASSLATRQGTYEQYF.

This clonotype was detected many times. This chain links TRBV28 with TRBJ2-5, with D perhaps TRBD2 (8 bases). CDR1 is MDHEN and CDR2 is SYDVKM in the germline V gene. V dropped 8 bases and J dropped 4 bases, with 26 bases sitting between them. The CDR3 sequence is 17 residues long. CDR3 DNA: TGTGCCAGCGGACAGGAGTCAAGAGTAGCGGGGACAGAGACCCAGTACTTC. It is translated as CASGQESRVAGTETQYF.

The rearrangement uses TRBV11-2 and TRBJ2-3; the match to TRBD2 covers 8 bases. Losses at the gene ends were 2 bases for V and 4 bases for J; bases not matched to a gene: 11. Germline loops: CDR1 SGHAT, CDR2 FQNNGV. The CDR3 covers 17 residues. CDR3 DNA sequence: TGTGCCAGCAGCTTAAGCGGGGGAAGTAAAGGCGCAGATACGCAGTATTTT. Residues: CASSLSGGSKGADTQYF.

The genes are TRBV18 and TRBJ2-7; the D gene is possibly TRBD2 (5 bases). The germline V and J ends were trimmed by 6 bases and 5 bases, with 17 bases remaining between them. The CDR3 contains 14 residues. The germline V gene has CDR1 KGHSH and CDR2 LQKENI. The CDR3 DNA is TGTGCCAGCTCTATCACCGGGTCCGGGGACGAGCAGTACTTC. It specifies CASSITGSGDEQYF.

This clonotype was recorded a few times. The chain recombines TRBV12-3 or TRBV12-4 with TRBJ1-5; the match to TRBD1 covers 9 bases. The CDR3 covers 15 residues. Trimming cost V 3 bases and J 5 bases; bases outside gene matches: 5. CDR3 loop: CASSFNRQGDQPQHF. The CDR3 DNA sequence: TGTGCCAGCAGTTTTAACAGACAGGGGGATCAGCCCCAGCATTTT.

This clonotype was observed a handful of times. Here the CDR3 reads CATSRGTSGIYEQYF. DNA for the CDR3: TGTGCCACCAGCAGAGGGACTAGCGGGATCTACGAGCAGTACTTC. V gene TRBV15 combines with J gene TRBJ2-7, with 12 bases fitting TRBD2. CDR1 LNHNV and CDR2 YYDKDF come from the germline V gene (reference sequence). The CDR3 sequence is 15 residues long. V was pared by 1 base and J by 3 bases, with 1 base of the junction left unmatched.

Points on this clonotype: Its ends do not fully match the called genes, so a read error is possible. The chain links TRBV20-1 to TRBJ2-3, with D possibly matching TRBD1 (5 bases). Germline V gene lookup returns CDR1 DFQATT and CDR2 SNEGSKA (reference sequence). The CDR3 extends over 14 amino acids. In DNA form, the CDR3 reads TGCAGTGCTAGAGTAGGGGCCGCCGCGAATACGCACTATTTT. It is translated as CSARVGAAANTHYF.

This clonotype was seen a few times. Here the CDR3 reads CASSSAGPMGETQYF. CDR3 coding DNA: TGTGCCAGCAGCTCCGCCGGACCCATGGGAGAGACCCAGTACTTC. The chain couples TRBV7-9 to TRBJ2-5; D not certain. The CDR3 length is 15 residues. The V end lost 4 bases, the J end lost 4 bases, and 16 bases lay between the germline ends. The germline V gene has CDR1 SEHNR and CDR2 FQNEAQ (reference sequence).

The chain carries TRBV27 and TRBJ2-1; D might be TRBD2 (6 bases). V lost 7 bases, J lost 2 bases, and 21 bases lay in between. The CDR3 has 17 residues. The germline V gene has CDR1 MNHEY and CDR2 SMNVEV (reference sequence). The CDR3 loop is CASNSARRLEAYNEQFF. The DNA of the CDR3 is TGTGCCAGCAATTCCGCCCGACGACTAGAAGCCTACAATGAGCAGTTCTTC.

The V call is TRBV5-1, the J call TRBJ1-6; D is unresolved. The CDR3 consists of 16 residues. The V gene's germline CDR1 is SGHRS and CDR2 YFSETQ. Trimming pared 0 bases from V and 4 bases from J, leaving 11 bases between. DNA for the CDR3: TGCGCCAGCAGCTTGGCTGGGCAGAAATATAATTCACCCCTCCACTTT. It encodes CASSLAGQKYNSPLHF. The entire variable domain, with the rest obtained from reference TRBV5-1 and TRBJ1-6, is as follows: KAGVTQTPRYLIKTRGQQVTLSCSPISGHRSVSWYQQTPGQGLQFLFEYFSETQRNKGNFPGRFSGRQFSNSRSEMNVSTLELGDSALYLCASSLAGQKYNSPLHFGNGTRLTVT.

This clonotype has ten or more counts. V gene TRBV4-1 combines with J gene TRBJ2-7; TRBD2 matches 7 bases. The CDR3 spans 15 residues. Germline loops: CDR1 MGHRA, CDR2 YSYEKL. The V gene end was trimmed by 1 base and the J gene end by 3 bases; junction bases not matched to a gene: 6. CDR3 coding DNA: TGCGCCAGCAGCCAAGCGGCGGGGGTTAGCTACGAGCAGTACTTC. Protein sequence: CASSQAAGVSYEQYF.

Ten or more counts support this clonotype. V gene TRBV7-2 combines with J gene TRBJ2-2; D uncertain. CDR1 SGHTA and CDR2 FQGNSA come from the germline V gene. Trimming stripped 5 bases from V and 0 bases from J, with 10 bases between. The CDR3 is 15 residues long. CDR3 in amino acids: CASSRTDTNTGELFF. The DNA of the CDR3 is TGTGCCAGCAGCCGGACGGATACGAACACCGGGGAGCTGTTTTTT.

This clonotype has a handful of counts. This CDR3 reads CSARDGINNQPQHF. The CDR3 DNA is TGCAGTGCTAGAGATGGCATAAACAATCAGCCCCAGCATTTT. The genes are TRBV20-1 and TRBJ1-5; D uncertain. Per germline, CDR1 DFQATT and CDR2 SNEGSKA (reference sequence). The CDR3 extends over 14 amino acids. Trimming cost V 0 bases and J 3 bases, with 9 bases left between them.

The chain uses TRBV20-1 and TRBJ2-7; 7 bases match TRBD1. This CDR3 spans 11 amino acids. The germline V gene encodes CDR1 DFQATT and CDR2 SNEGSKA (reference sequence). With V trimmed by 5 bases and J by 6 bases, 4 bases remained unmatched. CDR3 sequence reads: CSARDSPEQYF. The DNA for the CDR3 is TGCAGTGCTCGGGACAGTCCCGAGCAGTACTTC.

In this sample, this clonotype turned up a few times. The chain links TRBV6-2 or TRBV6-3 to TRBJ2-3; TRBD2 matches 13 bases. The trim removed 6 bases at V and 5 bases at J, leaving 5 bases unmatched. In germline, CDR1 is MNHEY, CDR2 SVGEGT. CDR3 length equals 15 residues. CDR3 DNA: TGTGCCAGCAGCAGACTAGCGGGAGGAGTAGATACGCAGTATTTT. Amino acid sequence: CASSRLAGGVDTQYF.

CDR3 amino acids: CASSADRGRMYNEQFF. The CDR3 region has the DNA TGTGCCAGCAGTGCCGACAGGGGGCGCATGTACAATGAGCAGTTCTTC. This chain uses TRBV2 with TRBJ2-1, with 10 bases matching TRBD1. This CDR3 has 16 residues. Germline V gene lookup returns CDR1 SNHLY and CDR2 FYNNEI. V was pared by 4 bases and J by 4 bases, with 7 bases of the junction left unmatched.

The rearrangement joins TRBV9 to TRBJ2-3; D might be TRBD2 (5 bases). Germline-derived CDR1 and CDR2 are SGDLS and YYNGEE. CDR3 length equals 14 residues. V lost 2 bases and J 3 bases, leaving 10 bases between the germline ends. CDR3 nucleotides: TGTGCCAGCAGCGTCACCCTAGCAACAGATACGCAGTATTTT. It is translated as CASSVTLATDTQYF.

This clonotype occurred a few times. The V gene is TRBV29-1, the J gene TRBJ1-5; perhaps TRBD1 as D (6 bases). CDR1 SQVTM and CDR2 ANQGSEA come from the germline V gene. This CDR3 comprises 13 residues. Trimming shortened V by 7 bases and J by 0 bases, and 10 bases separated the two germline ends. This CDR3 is CSGSTGSNQPQHF. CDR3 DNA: TGCAGCGGGTCGACAGGTAGCAATCAGCCCCAGCATTTT.

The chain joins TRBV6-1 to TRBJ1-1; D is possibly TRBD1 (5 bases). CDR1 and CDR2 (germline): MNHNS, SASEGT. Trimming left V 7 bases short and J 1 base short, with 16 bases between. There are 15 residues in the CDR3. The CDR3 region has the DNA TGTGCCAGCATCGACGGGGGATTTCGGAACACTGAAGCTTTCTTT. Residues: CASIDGGFRNTEAFF.

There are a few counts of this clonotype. This CDR3 is CASSPSGTSHNEQFF. The CDR3 region has the DNA TGTGCCAGCAGCCCATCCGGGACATCTCACAATGAGCAGTTCTTC. This chain uses TRBV7-2 with TRBJ2-1; weak D call: TRBD1 (6 bases). The CDR3 is made up of 15 amino acids. Per germline, CDR1 SGHTA and CDR2 FQGNSA. V dropped 5 bases and J dropped 5 bases, with 16 bases sitting between them.

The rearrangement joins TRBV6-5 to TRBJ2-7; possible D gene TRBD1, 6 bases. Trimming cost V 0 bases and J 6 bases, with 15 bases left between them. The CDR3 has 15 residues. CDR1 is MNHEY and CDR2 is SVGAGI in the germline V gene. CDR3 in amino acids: CASSYSVQGIGEQYF. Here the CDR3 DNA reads TGTGCCAGCAGTTACTCGGTCCAGGGGATCGGCGAGCAGTACTTC.

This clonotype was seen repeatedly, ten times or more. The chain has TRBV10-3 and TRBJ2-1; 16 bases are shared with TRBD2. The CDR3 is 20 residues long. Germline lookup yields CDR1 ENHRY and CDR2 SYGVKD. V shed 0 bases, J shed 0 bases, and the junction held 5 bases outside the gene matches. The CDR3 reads CAISESRGTSGRASYNEQFF. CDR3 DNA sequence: TGTGCCATCAGTGAGTCAAGGGGGACTAGCGGGAGGGCCTCCTACAATGAGCAGTTCTTC.

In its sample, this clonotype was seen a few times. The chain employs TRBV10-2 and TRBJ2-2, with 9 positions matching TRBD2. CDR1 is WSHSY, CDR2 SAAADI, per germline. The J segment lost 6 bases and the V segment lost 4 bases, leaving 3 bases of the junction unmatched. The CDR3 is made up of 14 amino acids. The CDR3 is CASSALAGPGELFF. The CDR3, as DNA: TGCGCCAGCAGTGCTCTAGCGGGGCCCGGGGAGCTGTTTTTT.

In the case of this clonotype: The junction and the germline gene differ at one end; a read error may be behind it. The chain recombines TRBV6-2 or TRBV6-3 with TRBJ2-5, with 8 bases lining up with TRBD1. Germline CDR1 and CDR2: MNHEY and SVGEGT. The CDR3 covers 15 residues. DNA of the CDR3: TGTGCCAGCAGTTACCCTAGACAGGGGCGCTTCTTTCACGTCTTC. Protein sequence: CASSYPRQGRFFHVF.

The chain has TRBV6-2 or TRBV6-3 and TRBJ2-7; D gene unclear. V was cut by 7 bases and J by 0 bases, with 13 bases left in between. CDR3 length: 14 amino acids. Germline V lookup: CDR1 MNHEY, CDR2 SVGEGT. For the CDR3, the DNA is TGTGCCAGCACCCCCCGTAGGAGCTCCTACGAGCAGTACTTC. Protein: CASTPRRSSYEQYF.

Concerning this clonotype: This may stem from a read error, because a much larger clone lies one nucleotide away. CDR3 region: CASSSGTSGRYEQYF. CDR3 DNA sequence: TGTGCCAGCAGCTCGGGGACTAGCGGGAGGTACGAGCAGTACTTC. The chain combines TRBV13 with TRBJ2-7; 15 bases agree with TRBD2. CDR1 and CDR2 (germline): PRHDT, FYEKMQ (reference sequence). Unmatched junction bases numbered 2, after V lost 4 bases and J lost 4 bases. CDR3 length: 15 amino acids.

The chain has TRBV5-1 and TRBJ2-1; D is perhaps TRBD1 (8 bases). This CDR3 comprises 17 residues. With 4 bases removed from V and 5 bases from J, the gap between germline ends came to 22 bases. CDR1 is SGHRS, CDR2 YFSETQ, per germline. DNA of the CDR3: TGCGCCAGCAGCAGGACAGGGCCCCACGGGACTAACAATGAGCAGTTCTTC. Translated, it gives CASSRTGPHGTNNEQFF.

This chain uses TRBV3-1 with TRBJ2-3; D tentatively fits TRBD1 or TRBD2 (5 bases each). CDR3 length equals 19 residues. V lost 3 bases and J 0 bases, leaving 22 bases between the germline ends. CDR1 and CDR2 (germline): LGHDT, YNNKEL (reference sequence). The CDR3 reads CASSQWAFGRQSSTDTQYF. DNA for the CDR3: TGTGCCAGCAGCCAGTGGGCCTTTGGGAGACAGTCTAGCACAGATACGCAGTATTTT.

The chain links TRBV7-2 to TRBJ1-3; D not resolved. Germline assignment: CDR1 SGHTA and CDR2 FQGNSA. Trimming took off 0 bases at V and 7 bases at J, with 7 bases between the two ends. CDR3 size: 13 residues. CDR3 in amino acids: CASSLALSNTIYF. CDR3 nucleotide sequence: TGTGCCAGCAGCTTAGCCTTAAGCAACACCATATATTTT.

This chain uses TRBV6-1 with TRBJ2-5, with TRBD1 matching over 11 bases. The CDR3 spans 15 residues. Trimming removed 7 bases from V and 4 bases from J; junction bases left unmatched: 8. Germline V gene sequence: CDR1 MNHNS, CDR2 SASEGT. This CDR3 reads CASKKSGTGGETQYF. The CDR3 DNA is TGTGCCAGCAAGAAATCCGGGACAGGGGGAGAGACCCAGTACTTC.

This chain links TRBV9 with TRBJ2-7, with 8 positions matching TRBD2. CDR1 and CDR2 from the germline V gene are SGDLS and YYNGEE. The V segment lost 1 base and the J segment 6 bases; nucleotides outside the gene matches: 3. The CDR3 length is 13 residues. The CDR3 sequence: CASSVSGSGEQYF. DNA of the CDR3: TGTGCCAGCAGCGTAAGCGGGAGTGGCGAGCAGTACTTC.